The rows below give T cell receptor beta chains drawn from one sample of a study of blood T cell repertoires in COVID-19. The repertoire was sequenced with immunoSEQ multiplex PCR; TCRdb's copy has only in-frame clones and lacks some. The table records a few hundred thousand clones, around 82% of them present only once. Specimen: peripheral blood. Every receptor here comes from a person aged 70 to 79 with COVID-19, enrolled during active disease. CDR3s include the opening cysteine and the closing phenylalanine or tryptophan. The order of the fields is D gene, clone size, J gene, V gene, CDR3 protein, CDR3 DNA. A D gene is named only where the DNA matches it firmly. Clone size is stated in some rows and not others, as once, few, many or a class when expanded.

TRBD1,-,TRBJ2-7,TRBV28,CASSGAPGTGRSYEQYF,TGTGCCAGCAGTGGAGCTCCCGGGACAGGTCGCTCCTACGAGCAGTACTTC
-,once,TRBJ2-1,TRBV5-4,CASSSQHHRGLNEQFF,TGTGCCAGCAGCTCACAACACCACAGGGGACTGAATGAGCAGTTCTTC
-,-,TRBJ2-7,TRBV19,CASTRGYEQYF,TGTGCCAGTACACGAGGGTACGAGCAGTACTTC
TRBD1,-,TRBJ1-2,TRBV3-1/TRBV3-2,CASSQVTGDYGYTF,TGTGCCAGCAGCCAAGTGACAGGGGACTATGGCTACACCTTC
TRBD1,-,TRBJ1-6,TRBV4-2,CASSQEGTAVNSPLHF,TGTGCCAGCAGCCAAGAGGGGACAGCGGTAAATTCACCCCTCCACTTT
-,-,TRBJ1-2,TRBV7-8,CASSRRQASYGYTF,TGTGCCAGCAGCCGCCGACAGGCCTCCTATGGCTACACCTTC
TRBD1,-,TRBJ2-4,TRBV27,CASSTGTGNIQYF,TGTGCCAGCAGTACAGGGACAGGAAACATTCAGTACTTC
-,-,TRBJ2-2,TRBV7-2,CASRTTPGATGELFF,TGTGCCAGCAGAACAACCCCGGGAGCCACCGGGGAGCTGTTTTTT
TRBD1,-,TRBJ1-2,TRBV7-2,CASSKGTGLEHGYTF,TGTGCCAGCAGCAAAGGGACAGGGCTCGAGCACGGCTACACCTTC
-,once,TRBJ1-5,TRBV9,CASSGGLGGNQPQHF,TGTGCCAGCAGCGGGGGACTTGGTGGCAATCAGCCCCAGCATTTT
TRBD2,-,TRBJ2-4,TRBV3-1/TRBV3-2,CASSQWTSGFQYF,TGTGCCAGCAGCCAATGGACTAGCGGCTTTCAGTACTTC
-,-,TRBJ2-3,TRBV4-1,CASSQDPSLVTDTQYF,TGCGCCAGCAGCCAAGATCCGTCGCTAGTCACAGATACGCAGTATTTT
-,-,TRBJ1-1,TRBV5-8,CASTPGDETEAFF,TGTGCCAGCACCCCGGGGGATGAAACTGAAGCTTTCTTT
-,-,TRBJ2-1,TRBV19,CASSINAAGDEQFF,TGTGCCAGTAGTATAAACGCGGCAGGGGATGAGCAGTTCTTC
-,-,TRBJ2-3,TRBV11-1,CASRRVRTDTQYF,TGTGCCTCCCGACGGGTTCGCACAGATACGCAGTATTTT
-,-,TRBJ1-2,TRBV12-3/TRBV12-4,CASSLEAGGYTF,TGTGCCAGCAGTTTAGAGGCAGGAGGCTACACCTTC
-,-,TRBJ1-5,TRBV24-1,CATSAPGNQPQHF,TGTGCCACCAGTGCCCCGGGCAATCAGCCCCAGCATTTT
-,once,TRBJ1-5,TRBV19,CASRPRPLGNQPQHF,TGTGCCAGTAGACCGAGGCCACTTGGCAATCAGCCCCAGCATTTT
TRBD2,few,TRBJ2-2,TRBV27,CASRAGALDTGELFF,TGTGCCAGCAGAGCGGGGGCCCTGGACACCGGGGAGCTGTTTTTT
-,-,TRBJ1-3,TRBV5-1,CASSLEWAAGNTIYF,TGCGCCAGCAGCTTGGAATGGGCTGCTGGAAACACCATATATTTT